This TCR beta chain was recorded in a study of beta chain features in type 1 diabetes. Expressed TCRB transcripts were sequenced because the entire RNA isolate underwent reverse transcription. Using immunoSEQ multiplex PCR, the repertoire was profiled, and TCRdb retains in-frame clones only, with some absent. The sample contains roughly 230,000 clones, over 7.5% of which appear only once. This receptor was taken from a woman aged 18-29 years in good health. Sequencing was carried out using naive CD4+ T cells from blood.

CDR3 sequence reads: CASSIRLGTGRTGELFF. CDR3 DNA sequence: TGTGCCAGTAGTATCCGCCTGGGGACAGGGAGGACCGGGGAGCTGTTTTTT. This chain uses TRBV19 with TRBJ2-2, with TRBD1 identical over 9 bases. Looked up from germline, CDR1 is LNHDA and CDR2 is SQIVND (reference sequence). Germline trimming cut 3 bases from V and 5 bases from J; bases unmatched to any gene: 10. CDR3 length equals 17 residues.